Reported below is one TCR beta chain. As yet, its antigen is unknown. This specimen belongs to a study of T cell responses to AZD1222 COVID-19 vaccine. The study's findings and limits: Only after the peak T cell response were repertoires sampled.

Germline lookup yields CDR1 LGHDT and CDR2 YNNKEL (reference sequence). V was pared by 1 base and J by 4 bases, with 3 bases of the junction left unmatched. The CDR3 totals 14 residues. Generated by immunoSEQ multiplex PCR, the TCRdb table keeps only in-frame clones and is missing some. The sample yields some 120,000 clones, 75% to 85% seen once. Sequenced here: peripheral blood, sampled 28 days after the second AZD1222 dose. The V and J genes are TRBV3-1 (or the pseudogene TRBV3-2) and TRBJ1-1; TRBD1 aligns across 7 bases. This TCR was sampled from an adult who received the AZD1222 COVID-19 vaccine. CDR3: CASSQVRGLTEAFF. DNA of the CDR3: TGTGCCAGCAGCCAAGTAAGGGGGCTCACTGAAGCTTTCTTT.